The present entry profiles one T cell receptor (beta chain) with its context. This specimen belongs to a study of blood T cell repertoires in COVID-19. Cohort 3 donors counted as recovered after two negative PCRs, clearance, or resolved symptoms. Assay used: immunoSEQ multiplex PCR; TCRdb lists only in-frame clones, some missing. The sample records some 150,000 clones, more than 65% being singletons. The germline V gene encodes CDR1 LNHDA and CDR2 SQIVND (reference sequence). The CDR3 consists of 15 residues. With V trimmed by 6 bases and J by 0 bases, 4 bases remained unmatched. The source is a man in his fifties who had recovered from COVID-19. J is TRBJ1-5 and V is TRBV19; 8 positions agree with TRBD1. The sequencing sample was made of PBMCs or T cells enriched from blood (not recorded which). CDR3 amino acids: CASRGQGYSNQPQHF. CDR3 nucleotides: TGTGCCAGTAGAGGACAGGGCTATAGCAATCAGCCCCAGCATTTT.